These T cell receptor beta chains were read from a single sample in a study of OX40 agonist ivuxolimab in advanced cancers. Some clones are missing from TCRdb's copy, which holds only in-frame ones; the method was immunoSEQ multiplex PCR. Of fewer than 85,000 clones in the sample, about 77% are singletons; the top ten hold 1.6%. Specimen: CD4+ or CD8+ T cells sorted from blood, collected in a trial of the OX40 agonist ivuxolimab. The receptors were sampled from an adult with an advanced solid tumor such as melanoma, head and neck, liver or kidney cancer. Both conserved end residues are part of each CDR3. A D gene is named only where the DNA matches it firmly. Part of the rows lack a size; the others show once, few, many or a class for expanded clones.

-	-	TRBV7-6	TRBJ1-2	CASSLGRGGYTF	TGTGCCAGCAGCTTAGGCAGGGGTGGCTACACCTTC
-	-	TRBV5-1	TRBJ1-5	CASSLNSGDTQPQHF	TGCGCCAGCAGCTTAAACTCAGGGGATACTCAGCCCCAGCATTTT
-	-	TRBV7-3	TRBJ2-3	CASSSKADSTDTQYF	TGTGCCAGCAGCTCCAAAGCGGACAGCACAGATACGCAGTATTTT
-	TRBD1	TRBV18	TRBJ2-7	CASSPQAGQGRGYEQYF	TGTGCCAGCTCCCCCCAAGCCGGACAGGGGCGCGGCTACGAGCAGTACTTC
-	TRBD2	TRBV4-1	TRBJ2-1	CASSREGLGNEQFF	TGCGCCAGCAGCCGGGAGGGCCTTGGCAATGAGCAGTTCTTC
-	-	TRBV6-5	TRBJ2-2	CASSYGSLNTGELFF	TGTGCCAGCAGTTACGGCAGTCTGAACACCGGGGAGCTGTTTTTT
-	-	TRBV2	TRBJ1-4	CASSEFEKLFF	TGTGCCAGCAGTGAATTTGAAAAACTGTTTTTT
-	-	TRBV7-2	TRBJ2-7	CASSSQTGQNYEQYF	TGTGCCAGCAGCTCACAAACGGGACAAAACTACGAGCAGTACTTC
-	-	TRBV19	TRBJ2-1	CASRRGTGYNEQFF	TGTGCCAGTAGACGCGGGACGGGCTACAATGAGCAGTTCTTC
-	TRBD1	TRBV5-1	TRBJ2-5	CASSLGGTGIETQYF	TGCGCCAGCAGCTTGGGAGGGACAGGTATCGAGACCCAGTACTTC
-	-	TRBV2	TRBJ1-6	CASTSEGSTFRNSPLHF	TGTGCCAGCACCTCCGAAGGTTCTACATTTCGTAATTCACCCCTCCACTTT
-	-	TRBV6-5	TRBJ2-3	CASSYSTLNTDTQYF	TGTGCCAGCAGTTACTCGACTCTCAACACAGATACGCAGTATTTT
-	TRBD1	TRBV5-6	TRBJ2-7	CASSLDRTGRAKQYF	TGTGCCAGCAGCCTAGATAGGACAGGGCGGGCTAAGCAGTACTTC
once	-	TRBV18	TRBJ2-3	CASSPRIAESTDTQYF	TGTGCCAGCTCACCAAGGATAGCGGAAAGCACAGATACGCAGTATTTT